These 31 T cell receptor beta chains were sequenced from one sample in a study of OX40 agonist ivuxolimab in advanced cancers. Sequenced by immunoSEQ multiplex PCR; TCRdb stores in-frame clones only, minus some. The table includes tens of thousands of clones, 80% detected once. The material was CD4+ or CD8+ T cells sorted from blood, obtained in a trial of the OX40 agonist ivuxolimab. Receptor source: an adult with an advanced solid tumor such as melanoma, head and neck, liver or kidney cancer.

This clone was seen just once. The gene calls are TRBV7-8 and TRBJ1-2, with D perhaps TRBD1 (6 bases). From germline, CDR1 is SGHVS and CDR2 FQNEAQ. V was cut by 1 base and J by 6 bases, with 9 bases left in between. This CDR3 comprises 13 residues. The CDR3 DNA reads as TGTGCCAGCAGCTTAGTGGCAGGGGATGGCTACACCTTC. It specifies CASSLVAGDGYTF.

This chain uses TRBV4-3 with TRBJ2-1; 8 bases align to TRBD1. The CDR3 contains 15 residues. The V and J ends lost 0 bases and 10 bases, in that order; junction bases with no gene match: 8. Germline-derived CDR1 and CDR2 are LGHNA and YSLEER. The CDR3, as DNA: TGCGCCAGCAGCCAAGATCCCGGGACAGGAGGGGAGCAGTTCTTC. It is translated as CASSQDPGTGGEQFF.

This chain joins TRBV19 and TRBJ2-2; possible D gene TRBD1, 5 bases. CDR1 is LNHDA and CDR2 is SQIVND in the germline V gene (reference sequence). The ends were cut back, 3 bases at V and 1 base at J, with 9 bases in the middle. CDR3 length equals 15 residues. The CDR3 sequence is CASSIFQGNTGELFF. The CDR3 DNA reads TGTGCCAGTAGTATTTTTCAGGGGAACACCGGGGAGCTGTTTTTT.

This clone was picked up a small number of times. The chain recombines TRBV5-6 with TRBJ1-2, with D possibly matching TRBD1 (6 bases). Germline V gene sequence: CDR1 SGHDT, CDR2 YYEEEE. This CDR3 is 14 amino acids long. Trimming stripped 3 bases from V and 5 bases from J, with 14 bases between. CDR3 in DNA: TGTGCCAGCAGCTCATCCACAGGGATATATGGCTACACCTTC. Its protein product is CASSSSTGIYGYTF.

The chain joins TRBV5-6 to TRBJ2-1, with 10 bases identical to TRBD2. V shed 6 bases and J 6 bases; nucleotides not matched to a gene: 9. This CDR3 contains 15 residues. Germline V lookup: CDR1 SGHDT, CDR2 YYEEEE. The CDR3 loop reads CASILSSGGFNEQFF. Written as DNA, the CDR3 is TGTGCCAGCATCCTATCTAGCGGGGGCTTCAATGAGCAGTTCTTC.

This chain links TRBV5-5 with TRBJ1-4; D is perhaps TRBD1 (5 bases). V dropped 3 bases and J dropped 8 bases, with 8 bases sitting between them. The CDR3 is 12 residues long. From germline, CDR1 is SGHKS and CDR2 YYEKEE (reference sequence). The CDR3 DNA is TGTGCCAGCAGCTCCGGGGGAGAAAAACTGTTTTTT. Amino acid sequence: CASSSGGEKLFF.

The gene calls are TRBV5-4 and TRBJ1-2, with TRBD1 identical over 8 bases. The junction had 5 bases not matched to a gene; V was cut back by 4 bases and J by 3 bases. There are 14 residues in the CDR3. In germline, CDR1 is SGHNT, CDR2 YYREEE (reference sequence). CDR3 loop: CASSRPDRDYGYTF. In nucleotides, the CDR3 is TGTGCCAGCAGCAGACCGGACAGGGACTATGGCTACACCTTC.

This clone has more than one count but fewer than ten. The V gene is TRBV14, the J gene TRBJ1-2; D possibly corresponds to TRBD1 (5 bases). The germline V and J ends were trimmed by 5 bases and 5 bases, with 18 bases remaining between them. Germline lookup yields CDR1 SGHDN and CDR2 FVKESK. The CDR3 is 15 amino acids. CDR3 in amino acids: CASSKGQARGYGYTF. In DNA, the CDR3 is TGTGCCAGCAGCAAGGGGCAGGCCAGAGGATATGGCTACACCTTC.

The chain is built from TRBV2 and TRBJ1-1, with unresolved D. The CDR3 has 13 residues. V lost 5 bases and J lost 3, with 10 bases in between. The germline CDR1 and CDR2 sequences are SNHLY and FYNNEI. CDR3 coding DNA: TGTGCCAGCAGTAATAAAAGGGACACTGAAGCTTTCTTT. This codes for CASSNKRDTEAFF.

CDR3 bases: TGTGCCAGCAGTGAACGAACAGGGGTGGCCCTCGGGGGCTACACCTTC. Residues: CASSERTGVALGGYTF. The chain is built from TRBV2 and TRBJ1-2, with 7 nucleotides matching TRBD1. V lost 2 bases and J lost 8; bases outside the gene matches: 14. The CDR3 runs to 16 residues. Germline CDR1 is SNHLY and CDR2 is FYNNEI.

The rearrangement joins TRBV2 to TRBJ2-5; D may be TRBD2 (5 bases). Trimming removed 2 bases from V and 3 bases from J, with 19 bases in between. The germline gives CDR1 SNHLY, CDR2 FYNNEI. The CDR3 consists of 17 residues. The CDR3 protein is CASSELGLAVLKETQYF. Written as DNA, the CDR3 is TGTGCCAGCAGTGAACTAGGCCTAGCTGTTTTAAAAGAGACCCAGTACTTC.

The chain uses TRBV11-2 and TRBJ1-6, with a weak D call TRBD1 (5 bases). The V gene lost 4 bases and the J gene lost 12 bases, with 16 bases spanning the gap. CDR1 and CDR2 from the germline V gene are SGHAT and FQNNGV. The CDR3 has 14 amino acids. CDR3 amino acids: CASSSWGDNRPLHF. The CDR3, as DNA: TGTGCCAGCAGCTCTTGGGGGGATAACAGACCCCTCCACTTT.

The CDR3 spells CASSQRQGLNEKLFF. For the CDR3, the DNA is TGTGCCAGCAGCCAGAGACAGGGCTTAAATGAAAAACTGTTTTTT. V is TRBV4-2 and J is TRBJ1-4; 7 bases align to TRBD1. The CDR3 is made up of 15 amino acids. The trim removed 3 bases at V and 5 bases at J, leaving 6 bases unmatched. The germline CDR1 and CDR2 sequences are LGHNA and YNFKEQ.

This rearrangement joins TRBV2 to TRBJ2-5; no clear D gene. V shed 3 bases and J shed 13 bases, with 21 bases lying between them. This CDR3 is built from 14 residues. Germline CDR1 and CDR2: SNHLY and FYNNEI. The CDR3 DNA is TGTGCCAGCAGTGACTTGGTCCCACGGTTTCGGTTGTACTTC. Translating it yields CASSDLVPRFRLYF.

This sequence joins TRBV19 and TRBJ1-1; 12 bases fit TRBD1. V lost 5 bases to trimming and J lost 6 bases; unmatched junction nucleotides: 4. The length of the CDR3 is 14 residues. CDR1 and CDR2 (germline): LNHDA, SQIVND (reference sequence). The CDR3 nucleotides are TGTGCCAGTAGTGCCGGGACAGGGGGCTCTGAAGCTTTCTTT. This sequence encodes CASSAGTGGSEAFF.

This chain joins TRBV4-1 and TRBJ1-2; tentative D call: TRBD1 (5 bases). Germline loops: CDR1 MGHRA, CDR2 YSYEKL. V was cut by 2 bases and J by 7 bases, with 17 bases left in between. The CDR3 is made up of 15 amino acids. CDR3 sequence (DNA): TGCGCCAGCAGCCAAAGGGCGGCGGGGACTACTGGCTACACCTTC. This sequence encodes CASSQRAAGTTGYTF.

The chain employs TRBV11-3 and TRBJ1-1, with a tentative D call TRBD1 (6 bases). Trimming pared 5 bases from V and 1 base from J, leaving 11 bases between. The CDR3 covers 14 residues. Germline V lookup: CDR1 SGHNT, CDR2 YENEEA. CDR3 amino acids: CASSPGDGNTEAFF. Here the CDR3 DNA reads TGTGCCAGCAGCCCAGGGGACGGGAACACTGAAGCTTTCTTT.

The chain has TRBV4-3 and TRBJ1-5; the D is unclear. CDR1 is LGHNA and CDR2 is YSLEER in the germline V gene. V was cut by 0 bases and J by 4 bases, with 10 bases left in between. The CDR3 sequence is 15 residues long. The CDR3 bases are TGCGCCAGCAGCCAAGATAACGGAGAAAATCAGCCCCAGCATTTT. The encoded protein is CASSQDNGENQPQHF.

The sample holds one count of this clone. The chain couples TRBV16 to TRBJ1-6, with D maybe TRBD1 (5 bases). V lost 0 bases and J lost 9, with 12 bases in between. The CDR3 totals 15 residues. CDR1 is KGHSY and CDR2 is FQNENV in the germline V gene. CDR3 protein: CASSQSAGKGSPLHF. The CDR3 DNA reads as TGTGCCAGCAGCCAATCCGCAGGGAAGGGTTCACCCCTCCACTTT.

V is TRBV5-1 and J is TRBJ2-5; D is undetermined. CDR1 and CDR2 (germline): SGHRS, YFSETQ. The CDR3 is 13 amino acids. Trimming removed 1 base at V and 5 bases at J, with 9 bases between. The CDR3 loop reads CASSLPTSETQYF. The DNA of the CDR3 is TGCGCCAGCAGCTTGCCCACTTCGGAGACCCAGTACTTC.

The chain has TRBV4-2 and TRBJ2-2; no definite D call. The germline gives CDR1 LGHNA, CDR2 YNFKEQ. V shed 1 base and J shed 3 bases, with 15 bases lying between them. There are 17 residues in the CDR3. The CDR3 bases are TGTGCCAGCAGCCAAGCCCTAGGGCTTTCGGACACCGGGGAGCTGTTTTTT. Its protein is CASSQALGLSDTGELFF.

The CDR3, as DNA: TGTGCCAGCAGTCGCTTCGGGGGACGGAGCGTTACTGGAAACACCATATATTTT. Translated, it gives CASSRFGGRSVTGNTIYF. V and J are TRBV25-1 and TRBJ1-3; perhaps TRBD1 as D (5 bases). CDR1 and CDR2 (germline): MGHDK, SYGVNS. CDR3 length: 18 amino acids. V dropped 5 bases and J dropped 2 bases, with 22 bases sitting between them. Full variable domain (outside the CDR3, taken from reference TRBV25-1 and TRBJ1-3): EADIYQTPRYLVIGTGKKITLECSQTMGHDKMYWYQQDPGMELHLIHYSYGVNSTEKGDLSSESTVSRIRTEHFPLTLESARPSHTSQYLCASSRFGGRSVTGNTIYFGEGSWLTVV.

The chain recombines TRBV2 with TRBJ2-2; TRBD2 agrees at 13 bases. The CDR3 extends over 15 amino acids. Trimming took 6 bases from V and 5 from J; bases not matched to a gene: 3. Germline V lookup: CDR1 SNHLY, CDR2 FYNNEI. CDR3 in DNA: TGTGCCAGCAGCCTGGGACTAGCGGGGACCGGGGAGCTGTTTTTT. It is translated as CASSLGLAGTGELFF.

CDR3: CAWSSLGNSGANVLTF. The CDR3, as DNA: TGTGCCTGGAGCTCGTTGGGTAACTCTGGGGCCAACGTCCTGACTTTC. The chain has TRBV30 and TRBJ2-6; D call uncertain. V was cut by 3 bases and J by 0 bases, with 12 bases left in between. Germline CDR1 GTSNPN, CDR2 SVGIG (reference sequence). This CDR3 has 16 residues.

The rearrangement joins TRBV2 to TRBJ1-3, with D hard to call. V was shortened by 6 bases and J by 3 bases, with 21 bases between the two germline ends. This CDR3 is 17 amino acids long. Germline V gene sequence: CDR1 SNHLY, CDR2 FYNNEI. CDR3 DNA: TGTGCCAGCAGGGAACGATTACAACCGATCTTTGGAAACACCATATATTTT. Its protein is CASRERLQPIFGNTIYF.

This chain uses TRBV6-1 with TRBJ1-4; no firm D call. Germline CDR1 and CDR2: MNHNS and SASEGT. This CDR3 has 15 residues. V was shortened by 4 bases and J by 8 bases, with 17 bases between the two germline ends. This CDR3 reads CASSVDPGRPEKLFF. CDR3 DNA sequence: TGTGCCAGCAGTGTGGACCCAGGCCGCCCGGAAAAACTGTTTTTT.

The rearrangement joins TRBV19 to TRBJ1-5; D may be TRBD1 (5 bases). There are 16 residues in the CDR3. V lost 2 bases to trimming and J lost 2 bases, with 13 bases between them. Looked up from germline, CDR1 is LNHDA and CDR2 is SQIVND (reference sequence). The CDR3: CASSIISGRGNQPQHF. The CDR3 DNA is TGTGCCAGTAGTATAATATCGGGCAGGGGCAATCAGCCCCAGCATTTT.

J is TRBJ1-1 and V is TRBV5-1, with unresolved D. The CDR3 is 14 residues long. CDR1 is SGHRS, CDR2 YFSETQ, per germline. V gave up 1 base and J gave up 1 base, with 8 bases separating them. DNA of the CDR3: TGCGCCAGCAGCTTGAGCCAGTCGAACACTGAAGCTTTCTTT. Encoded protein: CASSLSQSNTEAFF.

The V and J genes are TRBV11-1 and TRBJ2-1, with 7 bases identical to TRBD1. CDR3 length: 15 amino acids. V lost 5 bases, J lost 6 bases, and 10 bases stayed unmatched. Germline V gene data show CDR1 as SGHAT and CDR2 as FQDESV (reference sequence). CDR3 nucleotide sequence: TGTGCCAGCAGCCCGAAAAGGTACAGGGGCAATGAGCAGTTCTTC. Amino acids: CASSPKRYRGNEQFF.

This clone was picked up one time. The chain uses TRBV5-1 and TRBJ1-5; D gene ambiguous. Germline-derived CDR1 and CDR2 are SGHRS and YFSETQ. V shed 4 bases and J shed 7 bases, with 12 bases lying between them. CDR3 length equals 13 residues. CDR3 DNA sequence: TGCGCCAGCAGCCGCGAGGGATCCCAGCCCCAGCATTTT. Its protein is CASSREGSQPQHF.

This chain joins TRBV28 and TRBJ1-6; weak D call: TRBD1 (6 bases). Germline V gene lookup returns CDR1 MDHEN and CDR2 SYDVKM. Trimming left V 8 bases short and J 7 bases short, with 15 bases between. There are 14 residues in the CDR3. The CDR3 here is CASESGTHNSPLHF. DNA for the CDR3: TGTGCCAGCGAAAGCGGGACACACAATTCACCCCTCCACTTT.